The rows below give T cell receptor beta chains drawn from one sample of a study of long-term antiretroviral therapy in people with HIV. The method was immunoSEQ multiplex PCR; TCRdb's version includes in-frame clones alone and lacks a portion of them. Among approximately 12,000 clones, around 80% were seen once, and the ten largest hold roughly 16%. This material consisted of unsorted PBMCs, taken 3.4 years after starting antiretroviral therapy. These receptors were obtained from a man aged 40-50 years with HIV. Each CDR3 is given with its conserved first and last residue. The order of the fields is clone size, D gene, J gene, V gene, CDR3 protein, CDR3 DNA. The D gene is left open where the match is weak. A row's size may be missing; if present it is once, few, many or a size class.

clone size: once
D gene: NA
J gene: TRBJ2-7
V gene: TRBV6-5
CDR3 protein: CASSYQGEQYF
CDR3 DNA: TGTGCCAGCAGTTATCAGGGTGAGCAGTACTTC

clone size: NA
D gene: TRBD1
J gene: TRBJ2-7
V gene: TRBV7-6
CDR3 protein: CASSLAGTGTYEQYF
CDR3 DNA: TGTGCCAGCAGCTTAGCCGGGACAGGGACCTACGAGCAGTACTTC

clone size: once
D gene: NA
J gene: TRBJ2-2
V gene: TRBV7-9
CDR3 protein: CASSTLYRGENTGELFF
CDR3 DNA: TGTGCCAGCAGCACCCTCTATCGGGGCGAGAACACCGGGGAGCTGTTTTTT

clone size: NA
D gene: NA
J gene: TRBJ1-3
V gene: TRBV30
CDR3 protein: CAWSVGRVNTIYF
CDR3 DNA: TGTGCCTGGAGTGTAGGCCGGGTGAACACCATATATTTT

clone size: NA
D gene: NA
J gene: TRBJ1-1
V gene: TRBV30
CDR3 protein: CAWSVTNTEAFF
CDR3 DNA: TGTGCCTGGAGTGTGACTAACACTGAAGCTTTCTTT

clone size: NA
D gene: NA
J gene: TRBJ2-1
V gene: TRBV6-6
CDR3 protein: CASTQGNEQFF
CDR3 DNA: TGTGCCAGCACCCAAGGCAATGAGCAGTTCTTC

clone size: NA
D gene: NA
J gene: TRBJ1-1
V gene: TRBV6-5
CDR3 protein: CASSYTGFDEAFF
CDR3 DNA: TGTGCCAGCAGTTACACAGGATTTGATGAAGCTTTCTTT

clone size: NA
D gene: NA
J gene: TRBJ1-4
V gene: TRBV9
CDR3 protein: CASSVDTGENEKLFF
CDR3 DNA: TGTGCCAGCAGCGTAGACACAGGAGAAAATGAAAAACTGTTTTTT

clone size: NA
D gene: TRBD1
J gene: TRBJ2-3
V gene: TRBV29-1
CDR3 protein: CSVAETGNTDTQYF
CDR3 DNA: TGCAGCGTTGCAGAGACAGGGAACACAGATACGCAGTATTTT

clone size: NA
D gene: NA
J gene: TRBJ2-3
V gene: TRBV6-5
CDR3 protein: CASSRSGSDTQYF
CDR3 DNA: TGTGCCAGCAGCCGTAGTGGGTCAGATACGCAGTATTTT

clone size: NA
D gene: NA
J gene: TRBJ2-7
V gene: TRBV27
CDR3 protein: CASSFAGEPYYEQYF
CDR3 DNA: TGTGCCAGCAGTTTCGCAGGCGAACCCTACTACGAGCAGTACTTC

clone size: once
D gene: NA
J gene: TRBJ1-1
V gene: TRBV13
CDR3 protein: CASSQGNTEAFF
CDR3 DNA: TGTGCCAGCAGTCAGGGGAACACTGAAGCTTTCTTT

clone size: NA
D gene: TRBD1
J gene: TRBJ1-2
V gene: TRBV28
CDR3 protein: CASSSTRGIHSRSYTF
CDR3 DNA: TGTGCCAGCAGTTCCACCAGGGGGATCCACTCTCGGAGCTACACCTTC

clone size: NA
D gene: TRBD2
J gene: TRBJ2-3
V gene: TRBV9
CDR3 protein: CASSAGLARTDTQYF
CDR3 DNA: TGTGCCAGCAGCGCCGGACTAGCGAGGACAGATACGCAGTATTTT

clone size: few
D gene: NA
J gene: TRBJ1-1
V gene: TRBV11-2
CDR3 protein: CASSSRADKNTEAFF
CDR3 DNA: TGTGCCAGCAGCTCCCGGGCAGACAAGAACACTGAAGCTTTCTTT

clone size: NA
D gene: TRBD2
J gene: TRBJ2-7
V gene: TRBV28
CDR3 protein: CASSYNNPGTSGRYEQYF
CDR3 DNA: TGTGCCAGCAGCTACAACAATCCCGGGACTAGCGGGAGATACGAGCAGTACTTC

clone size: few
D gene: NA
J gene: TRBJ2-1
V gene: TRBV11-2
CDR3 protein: CASSLYERNYNEQFF
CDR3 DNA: TGTGCCAGCAGCTTATATGAGCGGAACTACAATGAGCAGTTCTTC

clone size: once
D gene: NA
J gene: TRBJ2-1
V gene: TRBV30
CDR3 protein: CAGRGGYNEQFF
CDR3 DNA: TGTGCTGGGAGGGGGGGGTACAATGAGCAGTTCTTC

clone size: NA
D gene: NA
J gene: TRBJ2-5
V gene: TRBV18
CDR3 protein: CASSLLLEETQYF
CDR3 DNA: TGTGCCAGCTCACTACTACTGGAAGAGACCCAGTACTTC

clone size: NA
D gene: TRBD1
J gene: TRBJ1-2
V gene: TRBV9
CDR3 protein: CASSARGQGVDYGYTF
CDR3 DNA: TGTGCCAGCAGCGCCCGAGGACAGGGGGTAGACTATGGCTACACCTTC

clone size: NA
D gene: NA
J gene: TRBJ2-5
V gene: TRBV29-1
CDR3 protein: CSVEDWNEEIVYGGETQYF
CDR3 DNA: TGCAGCGTTGAAGATTGGAATGAGGAGATAGTTTATGGGGGAGAGACCCAGTACTTC

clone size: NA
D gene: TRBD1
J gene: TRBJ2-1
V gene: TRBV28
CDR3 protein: CASSRQGIGDEQFF
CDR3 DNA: TGTGCCAGCTCTCGACAGGGGATAGGCGATGAGCAGTTCTTC

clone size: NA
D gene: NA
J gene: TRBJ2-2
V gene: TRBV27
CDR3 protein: CASSLSRASGELFF
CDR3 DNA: TGTGCCAGCAGTTTATCGAGGGCATCCGGGGAGCTGTTTTTT

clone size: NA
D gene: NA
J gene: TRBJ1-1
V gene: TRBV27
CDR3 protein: CASSPSRFMNTEAFF
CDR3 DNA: TGTGCCAGCAGTCCCTCCAGGTTCATGAACACTGAAGCTTTCTTT

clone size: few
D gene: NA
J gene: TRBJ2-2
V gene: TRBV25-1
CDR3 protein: CASREAGELFF
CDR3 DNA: TGTGCCAGCAGAGAGGCCGGGGAGCTGTTTTTT

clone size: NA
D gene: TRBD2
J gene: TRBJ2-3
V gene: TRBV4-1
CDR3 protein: CASSQLTGTSGSPQYF
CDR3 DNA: TGCGCCAGCAGCCAACTCACCGGGACTAGCGGGAGTCCGCAGTATTTT